The 21 T cell receptor beta chains in this list originate from one sample, sequenced in a study of response to subunit inactivated influenza vaccine. MiXCR, applied by TCRdb to the RT-PCR reads, yields one record per CDR3 protein. The table includes over 400,000 distinct CDR3 sequences, 10% to 15% detected once. This sample comprised PBMCs from blood, obtained roughly 46 days after vaccination. The receptors originated from a man between 50 and 59 years old who received an inactivated influenza vaccine.

This clonotype occurred a few times. The V and J genes are TRBV7-8 and TRBJ2-1; TRBD2 matches at 15 bases. This CDR3 comprises 20 residues. V trimming: 3 bases; J trimming: 2 bases; junction bases outside the gene matches: 11. Germline-derived CDR1 and CDR2 are SGHVS and FQNEAQ. CDR3 region: CASSLTPGTSGRTTYNEQFF. The CDR3 nucleotides read TGTGCCAGCAGCTTGACACCCGGGACTAGCGGGAGGACCACCTACAATGAGCAGTTCTTC.

V gene TRBV3-1 combines with J gene TRBJ1-1; 9 nucleotides line up with TRBD1. Per germline, CDR1 LGHDT and CDR2 YNNKEL (reference sequence). The CDR3 contains 15 residues. With V trimmed by 6 bases and J by 1 base, 6 bases remained unmatched. Here the CDR3 reads CASSRDRGRNTEAFF. CDR3 DNA: TGTGCCAGCAGTCGAGACAGGGGGAGGAACACTGAAGCTTTCTTT.

This clonotype has only a few counts. V gene TRBV20-1 combines with J gene TRBJ1-2; a weak D match, TRBD1 (5 bases). V shed 0 bases and J shed 8 bases, with 16 bases lying between them. The CDR3 loop spans 14 amino acids. CDR1 and CDR2 (germline): DFQATT, SNEGSKA (reference sequence). This CDR3 reads CSARDPGTPKGYTF. The CDR3 bases are TGCAGTGCTAGAGATCCCGGGACGCCCAAGGGCTACACCTTC.

V and J are TRBV7-9 and TRBJ1-5; D remains ambiguous. The CDR3 length is 12 residues. The V gene lost 3 bases and the J gene lost 6 bases, with 6 bases spanning the gap. Germline V gene lookup returns CDR1 SEHNR and CDR2 FQNEAQ (reference sequence). CDR3: CASSFFGQPQHF. Here the CDR3 DNA reads TGTGCCAGCAGCTTTTTTGGTCAGCCCCAGCATTTT. Supplemented by reference TRBV7-9 and TRBJ1-5, the full variable domain reads DTGVSQNPRHKITKRGQNVTFRCDPISEHNRLYWYRQTLGQGPEFLTYFQNEAQLEKSRLLSDRFSAERPKGSFSTLEIQRTEQGDSAMYLCASSFFGQPQHFGDGTRLSIL.

This clonotype was counted many times. The chain is built from TRBV20-1 and TRBJ2-3, with 7 bases fitting TRBD2. The CDR3 totals 15 residues. V lost 5 bases, J lost 0 bases, and 8 bases stayed unmatched. Germline assignment: CDR1 DFQATT and CDR2 SNEGSKA (reference sequence). This CDR3 reads CSARREGSSTDTQYF. Written as DNA, the CDR3 is TGCAGTGCTCGGAGGGAGGGTTCTAGCACAGATACGCAGTATTTT.

This clonotype was seen only a few times. V usage is TRBV15 and J usage is TRBJ1-3; the D is unclear. Trimming took 1 base from V and 0 from J, leaving 13 bases between them. The germline V gene encodes CDR1 LNHNV and CDR2 YYDKDF (reference sequence). This CDR3 has 17 amino acids. The CDR3 loop is CATSRGGGPSSGNTIYF. The DNA for the CDR3 is TGTGCCACCAGCAGAGGGGGAGGGCCCTCCTCTGGAAACACCATATATTTT.

This clonotype has only a few counts. The chain is built from TRBV7-9 and TRBJ2-3; unclear D gene. Looked up from germline, CDR1 is SEHNR and CDR2 is FQNEAQ (reference sequence). The CDR3 totals 14 residues. Trimming left V 4 bases short and J 2 bases short, with 10 bases between. CDR3 in amino acids: CASSYRTFTDTQYF. The CDR3 DNA follows: TGTGCCAGCAGCTACCGGACGTTCACAGATACGCAGTATTTT.

This clonotype has at least ten counts. The chain joins TRBV5-1 to TRBJ2-1, with D possibly called TRBD1 or TRBD2 (5 bases each). Trimming stripped 0 bases from V and 10 bases from J, with 11 bases between. This CDR3 has 13 amino acids. Germline V gene sequence: CDR1 SGHRS, CDR2 YFSETQ. As DNA, the CDR3 is TGCGCCAGCAGCTTGGCCGGGGCAGGGGAGCAGTTCTTC. This codes for CASSLAGAGEQFF.

This chain uses TRBV20-1 with TRBJ1-6; D call uncertain. V was shortened by 0 bases and J by 8 bases, with 11 bases between the two germline ends. The V gene's germline CDR1 is DFQATT and CDR2 SNEGSKA (reference sequence). The CDR3 runs to 14 residues. The CDR3 DNA reads TGCAGTGCTAGAGAAGACCGTTGGGATTCACCCCTCCACTTT. As protein: CSAREDRWDSPLHF.

The rearrangement links TRBV12-3 or TRBV12-4 to TRBJ2-1; the match to TRBD2 covers 15 bases. CDR3 size: 16 residues. The V segment lost 7 bases and the J segment 6 bases; nucleotides outside the gene matches: 7. Here the CDR3 DNA reads TGTGCCAGCACTCCGGGACTAGCGGGAGGAAGCAATGAGCAGTTCTTC. Protein product: CASTPGLAGGSNEQFF.

This clonotype was recorded many times. The rearrangement joins TRBV29-1 to TRBJ1-2, with D possibly being TRBD1 (6 bases). V was shortened by 3 bases and J by 8 bases, with 16 bases between the two germline ends. CDR1 is SQVTM and CDR2 is ANQGSEA in the germline V gene. This CDR3 is 13 amino acids long. The CDR3 bases are TGCAGCGTTGACCAGGGGAGGTTGTCGGGCTACACCTTC. Residues: CSVDQGRLSGYTF.

This clonotype came up a few times. The chain employs TRBV5-1 and TRBJ2-7; either TRBD1 or TRBD2 may fit D (5 bases each). This CDR3 comprises 14 residues. V lost 4 bases, J lost 0 bases, and 11 bases lay in between. CDR1 is SGHRS, CDR2 YFSETQ, per germline. The CDR3 reads CASSKTGLSYEQYF. DNA of the CDR3: TGCGCCAGCAGCAAAACGGGGCTCTCCTACGAGCAGTACTTC.

This clonotype was picked up many times. The chain links TRBV20-1 to TRBJ2-7; no clear D gene. Trimming left V 2 bases short and J 3 bases short, with 23 bases between. The CDR3 is 17 residues long. Germline V gene data show CDR1 as DFQATT and CDR2 as SNEGSKA (reference sequence). CDR3 loop: CSARKIGIGQVNYEQYF. The CDR3, as DNA: TGCAGTGCTAGAAAAATAGGGATCGGGCAGGTTAACTACGAGCAGTACTTC.

This clonotype was counted a few times. The rearrangement uses TRBV20-1 and TRBJ2-3; 7 nucleotides align to TRBD1. This CDR3 is built from 14 residues. The V gene end was trimmed by 5 bases and the J gene end by 2 bases; junction bases not matched to a gene: 7. Per germline, CDR1 DFQATT and CDR2 SNEGSKA (reference sequence). The CDR3 DNA reads TGCAGTGCTCTGGGACAGACCAACACAGATACGCAGTATTTT. It specifies CSALGQTNTDTQYF.

In this sample, this clonotype turned up a few times. The chain joins TRBV20-1 to TRBJ2-7, with D hard to call. The length of the CDR3 is 13 residues. The germline V and J ends were trimmed by 0 bases and 3 bases, with 9 bases remaining between them. From germline, CDR1 is DFQATT and CDR2 SNEGSKA (reference sequence). This CDR3 reads CSARDIAFYEQYF. In nucleotides, the CDR3 is TGCAGTGCTAGAGATATTGCGTTCTACGAGCAGTACTTC.

Turning to this clonotype: A much larger clone is a single base away; this may be a read error. In this CDR3 the conserved last residue, phenylalanine or tryptophan, is missing, so a read error is likely. V gene TRBV5-1 combines with J gene TRBJ2-5; 7 bases agree with TRBD1. CDR1 SGHRS and CDR2 YFSETQ come from the germline V gene. The J segment lost 3 bases and the V segment lost 3 bases, leaving 8 bases of the junction unmatched. This CDR3 region has 15 residues. CDR3 in amino acids: CASSSTGEGEETQYL. CDR3 in DNA: TGCGCCAGCAGCTCCACAGGGGAAGGGGAAGAGACCCAGTACCTC.

The J gene is TRBJ1-1, the V gene TRBV7-9, with D unclear. The CDR3 contains 13 residues. Per germline, CDR1 SEHNR and CDR2 FQNEAQ (reference sequence). V was trimmed by 6 bases and J by 1 base, leaving 9 bases between them. CDR3 loop: CASRLKGNTEAFF. DNA of the CDR3: TGTGCCAGCAGATTAAAGGGGAACACTGAAGCTTTCTTT.

The chain links TRBV20-1 to TRBJ2-3; D gene unclear. Trimming took 0 bases from V and 1 from J, leaving 5 bases between them. The CDR3 runs to 13 residues. The germline V gene has CDR1 DFQATT and CDR2 SNEGSKA (reference sequence). The CDR3 sequence: CSARDPRTDTQYF. Here the CDR3 DNA reads TGCAGTGCTAGAGATCCGCGCACAGATACGCAGTATTTT.

This clonotype was counted at least ten times. V gene TRBV12-3 or TRBV12-4 combines with J gene TRBJ1-6; D might be TRBD1 (5 bases). Between the trimmed V and J ends, which lost 1 base and 9 bases, there was a span of 13 bases. CDR3 size: 15 residues. CDR3 residues: CASSLGGGAASPLHF. The CDR3 DNA sequence: TGTGCCAGCAGTTTAGGTGGAGGGGCGGCTTCACCCCTCCACTTT.

The rearrangement links TRBV29-1 to TRBJ2-7; TRBD2 matches 11 bases. V was pared by 7 bases and J by 6 bases, with 11 bases of the junction left unmatched. Germline V gene sequence: CDR1 SQVTM, CDR2 ANQGSEA. The CDR3 is 14 amino acids. The CDR3 reads CSASSGRTLGEQYF. CDR3 coding DNA: TGCAGCGCCTCTAGCGGGAGGACCCTCGGCGAGCAGTACTTC.

V and J are TRBV28 and TRBJ2-2; 14 nucleotides match TRBD2. The V segment lost 7 bases and the J segment 5 bases; nucleotides outside the gene matches: 6. The CDR3 has 16 amino acids. The germline V gene encodes CDR1 MDHEN and CDR2 SYDVKM. The CDR3 sequence is CASTKRLAGGTGELFF. Written as DNA, the CDR3 is TGTGCCAGCACAAAAAGACTAGCGGGAGGGACCGGGGAGCTGTTTTTT.